Listed below are T cell receptor beta chains from one sample, sequenced in a study of T cell repertoires in ileal Crohn's disease. Some clones are missing from TCRdb's copy, which holds only in-frame ones; the method was immunoSEQ multiplex PCR. The repertoire consists of hundreds of clones, with around 86% occurring once and the leading ten covering 5% to 6.5%. Sequencing was carried out using ileal tissue. The receptor set was obtained from an adult with Crohn's disease. Each CDR3 is given with its conserved first and last residue. The D gene is left open where the match is weak. Rows may omit the clone size; those that give it use once, few, many or a size class.

V gene: TRBV10-1
clone size: few
D gene: .
J gene: TRBJ2-6
CDR3 protein: CASSLIAQSRANVLTF
CDR3 DNA: TGCGCCAGCAGTTTAATCGCACAAAGTCGGGCCAACGTCCTGACTTTC

V gene: TRBV6-5
clone size: .
D gene: TRBD1
J gene: TRBJ2-7
CDR3 protein: CASSLGGGYEQYF
CDR3 DNA: TGTGCCAGCAGTTTAGGGGGCGGGTACGAGCAGTACTTC

V gene: TRBV4-3
clone size: .
D gene: TRBD2
J gene: TRBJ2-1
CDR3 protein: CASSQEVSLAGVAWQFF
CDR3 DNA: TGCGCCAGCAGCCAAGAAGTTTCGCTAGCGGGGGTCGCTTGGCAGTTCTTC

V gene: TRBV7-8
clone size: .
D gene: TRBD2
J gene: TRBJ2-5
CDR3 protein: CASSLERGGRETQYF
CDR3 DNA: TGTGCCAGCAGCTTAGAACGGGGGGGCCGTGAGACCCAGTACTTC

V gene: TRBV4-2
clone size: .
D gene: TRBD2
J gene: TRBJ2-1
CDR3 protein: CASSQDSSGGYNEQFF
CDR3 DNA: TGTGCCAGCAGCCAAGACTCCAGCGGGGGGTACAATGAGCAGTTCTTC

V gene: TRBV5-4
clone size: .
D gene: .
J gene: TRBJ1-2
CDR3 protein: CASRRGALANYGYTF
CDR3 DNA: TGTGCCAGCAGACGCGGGGCTTTAGCTAACTATGGCTACACCTTC

V gene: TRBV30
clone size: .
D gene: .
J gene: TRBJ1-1
CDR3 protein: CAWSVGVGETEAFF
CDR3 DNA: TGTGCCTGGAGTGTAGGGGTGGGTGAGACTGAAGCTTTCTTT

V gene: TRBV7-2
clone size: .
D gene: .
J gene: TRBJ1-2
CDR3 protein: CASSPRQIHYGYTF
CDR3 DNA: TGTGCCAGCAGCCCCCGACAGATTCACTATGGCTACACCTTC

V gene: TRBV7-9
clone size: once
D gene: .
J gene: TRBJ2-2
CDR3 protein: CAQDTGELFF
CDR3 DNA: TGTGCGCAGGACACCGGGGAGCTGTTTTTT

V gene: TRBV28
clone size: .
D gene: TRBD1
J gene: TRBJ2-4
CDR3 protein: CASSLDGTGGFIQYF
CDR3 DNA: TGTGCCAGCAGTTTAGACGGAACAGGGGGCTTCATTCAGTACTTC

V gene: TRBV5-8
clone size: .
D gene: TRBD1
J gene: TRBJ2-1
CDR3 protein: CASSFSGGPNEQFF
CDR3 DNA: TGTGCCAGCAGCTTCTCAGGGGGTCCTAATGAGCAGTTCTTC

V gene: TRBV7-8
clone size: once
D gene: .
J gene: TRBJ1-6
CDR3 protein: CASSLVWGDHNSPLHF
CDR3 DNA: TGTGCCAGCAGCTTAGTGTGGGGGGACCATAATTCACCCCTCCACTTT

V gene: TRBV4-2
clone size: .
D gene: .
J gene: TRBJ2-6
CDR3 protein: CASSQDNSGANVLTF
CDR3 DNA: TGTGCCAGCAGCCAAGACAACTCTGGGGCCAACGTCCTGACTTTC

V gene: TRBV5-6
clone size: .
D gene: .
J gene: TRBJ1-2
CDR3 protein: CASSQGYYGYTF
CDR3 DNA: TGTGCCAGCAGTCAGGGTTACTATGGCTACACCTTC

V gene: TRBV4-2
clone size: .
D gene: TRBD1
J gene: TRBJ1-4
CDR3 protein: CASSPRTGGATNEKLFF
CDR3 DNA: TGTGCCAGCAGCCCCCGGACAGGGGGAGCCACTAATGAAAAACTGTTTTTT

V gene: TRBV6-6
clone size: once
D gene: TRBD1
J gene: TRBJ1-5
CDR3 protein: CASGPLGTANQPQHF
CDR3 DNA: TGTGCCAGCGGACCGCTAGGGACAGCCAATCAGCCCCAGCATTTT

V gene: TRBV30
clone size: .
D gene: .
J gene: TRBJ2-5
CDR3 protein: CAYQKDSRQETQYF
CDR3 DNA: TGTGCCTACCAAAAGGACTCGAGACAAGAGACCCAGTACTTC

V gene: TRBV7-2
clone size: .
D gene: .
J gene: TRBJ1-1
CDR3 protein: CATQPGMNTEAFF
CDR3 DNA: TGTGCCACCCAGCCAGGAATGAACACTGAAGCTTTCTTT

V gene: TRBV4-3
clone size: few
D gene: .
J gene: TRBJ1-3
CDR3 protein: CASSQDRNPGNTIYF
CDR3 DNA: TGCGCCAGCAGCCAAGACAGGAACCCTGGAAACACCATATATTTT

V gene: TRBV5-1
clone size: .
D gene: .
J gene: TRBJ2-1
CDR3 protein: CASRPTALAIFNEQFF
CDR3 DNA: TGCGCCAGCAGACCGACAGCACTTGCCATCTTCAATGAGCAGTTCTTC

V gene: TRBV6-1
clone size: .
D gene: .
J gene: TRBJ2-7
CDR3 protein: CASSEEGHYSYEQYF
CDR3 DNA: TGTGCCAGCAGTGAAGAGGGACATTATTCCTACGAGCAGTACTTC

V gene: TRBV4-3
clone size: .
D gene: TRBD2
J gene: TRBJ2-5
CDR3 protein: CASSQDWAGGEETQYF
CDR3 DNA: TGCGCCAGCAGCCAAGACTGGGCGGGGGGGGAAGAGACCCAGTACTTC

V gene: TRBV6-5
clone size: .
D gene: .
J gene: TRBJ2-2
CDR3 protein: CASSIRVNTGELFF
CDR3 DNA: TGTGCCAGCAGTATACGGGTGAACACCGGGGAGCTGTTTTTT

V gene: TRBV7-9
clone size: .
D gene: .
J gene: TRBJ1-3
CDR3 protein: CASSLGQAGNTIYF
CDR3 DNA: TGTGCCAGCAGCTTAGGACAGGCTGGAAACACCATATATTTT

V gene: TRBV7-8
clone size: few
D gene: .
J gene: TRBJ2-7
CDR3 protein: CASSRRQSSSYEQYF
CDR3 DNA: TGTGCCAGCAGTCGTAGACAGTCTAGCTCCTACGAGCAGTACTTC

V gene: TRBV5-1
clone size: .
D gene: TRBD2
J gene: TRBJ2-1
CDR3 protein: CASSLVFVVAGRYNEQFF
CDR3 DNA: TGCGCCAGCAGCTTGGTCTTCGTCGTAGCGGGGCGATACAATGAGCAGTTCTTC

V gene: TRBV6-4
clone size: .
D gene: TRBD1
J gene: TRBJ2-1
CDR3 protein: CASSDAPGQGDNEQFF
CDR3 DNA: TGTGCCAGCAGTGACGCTCCAGGACAGGGGGACAATGAGCAGTTCTTC

V gene: TRBV29-1
clone size: .
D gene: .
J gene: TRBJ2-7
CDR3 protein: CSATTDYEQYF
CDR3 DNA: TGCAGCGCAACGACAGACTACGAGCAGTACTTC

V gene: TRBV27
clone size: .
D gene: .
J gene: TRBJ2-1
CDR3 protein: CASRDFNNEQFF
CDR3 DNA: TGTGCCAGCAGGGACTTTAACAATGAGCAGTTCTTC

V gene: TRBV19
clone size: .
D gene: .
J gene: TRBJ1-1
CDR3 protein: CASSIKRVNTEAFF
CDR3 DNA: TGTGCCAGTAGTATCAAACGGGTGAACACTGAAGCTTTCTTT

V gene: TRBV19
clone size: .
D gene: .
J gene: TRBJ1-4
CDR3 protein: CASSRDSAEKLFF
CDR3 DNA: TGTGCCAGTAGCAGGGACTCAGCGGAAAAACTGTTTTTT

V gene: TRBV5-1
clone size: .
D gene: TRBD2
J gene: TRBJ2-3
CDR3 protein: CASWGGGADTQYF
CDR3 DNA: TGCGCCAGCTGGGGGGGTGGGGCAGATACGCAGTATTTT

V gene: TRBV19
clone size: .
D gene: TRBD1
J gene: TRBJ1-2
CDR3 protein: CASSILQGGNYGYTF
CDR3 DNA: TGTGCCAGTAGTATATTACAGGGGGGCAACTATGGCTACACCTTC

V gene: TRBV19
clone size: .
D gene: TRBD2
J gene: TRBJ2-3
CDR3 protein: CASSTRGGTDTQYF
CDR3 DNA: TGTGCCAGTTCGACTCGGGGGGGCACAGATACGCAGTATTTT

V gene: TRBV9
clone size: .
D gene: .
J gene: TRBJ1-2
CDR3 protein: CASSVTGNYGYTF
CDR3 DNA: TGTGCCAGCAGCGTAACCGGGAACTATGGCTACACCTTC

V gene: TRBV11-2
clone size: .
D gene: .
J gene: TRBJ2-7
CDR3 protein: CASSLIEPYEQYF
CDR3 DNA: TGTGCCAGCAGCTTAATAGAGCCCTACGAGCAGTACTTC

V gene: TRBV27
clone size: .
D gene: .
J gene: TRBJ2-5
CDR3 protein: CASSLSYQETQYF
CDR3 DNA: TGTGCCAGCAGTTTATCCTACCAAGAGACCCAGTACTTC

V gene: TRBV5-1
clone size: .
D gene: .
J gene: TRBJ2-3
CDR3 protein: CASSLGLSTDTQYF
CDR3 DNA: TGCGCCAGCAGCCTCGGACTAAGCACAGATACGCAGTATTTT

V gene: TRBV7-9
clone size: .
D gene: .
J gene: TRBJ2-1
CDR3 protein: CASSSGTPYNEQFF
CDR3 DNA: TGTGCCAGCAGCTCCGGGACACCCTACAATGAGCAGTTCTTC

V gene: TRBV7-9
clone size: .
D gene: .
J gene: TRBJ1-2
CDR3 protein: CASSPTLGF
CDR3 DNA: TGTGCCAGCAGCCCTACCCTAGGCTTC

V gene: TRBV28
clone size: .
D gene: .
J gene: TRBJ2-2
CDR3 protein: CASSFWVRGFSAGELFF
CDR3 DNA: TGTGCCAGCAGTTTTTGGGTCAGGGGTTTTTCGGCCGGGGAGCTGTTTTTT

V gene: TRBV4-3
clone size: .
D gene: .
J gene: TRBJ2-3
CDR3 protein: CASSQDGRDTDTQYF
CDR3 DNA: TGCGCCAGCAGCCAAGATGGCAGGGATACAGATACGCAGTATTTT

V gene: TRBV28
clone size: .
D gene: .
J gene: TRBJ1-2
CDR3 protein: CASSLQGRGYTF
CDR3 DNA: TGTGCCAGCAGTTTACAGGGCCGTGGCTACACCTTC

V gene: TRBV4-3
clone size: .
D gene: TRBD1
J gene: TRBJ2-1
CDR3 protein: CASSQDGTGGYNEQFF
CDR3 DNA: TGCGCCAGCAGCCAAGATGGGACAGGGGGCTACAATGAGCAGTTCTTC

V gene: TRBV7-9
clone size: .
D gene: TRBD2
J gene: TRBJ2-1
CDR3 protein: CASSFSGGPNEQFF
CDR3 DNA: TGTGCCAGCAGCTTTAGCGGGGGCCCCAATGAGCAGTTCTTC

V gene: TRBV9
clone size: few
D gene: TRBD2
J gene: TRBJ2-3
CDR3 protein: CASSLLAGRGTDTQYF
CDR3 DNA: TGTGCCAGCAGCCTCCTAGCGGGAAGGGGCACAGATACGCAGTATTTT

V gene: TRBV7-3
clone size: .
D gene: .
J gene: TRBJ2-1
CDR3 protein: CASSLTRDEQFF
CDR3 DNA: TGTGCCAGCAGCTTAACGAGGGATGAGCAGTTCTTC

V gene: TRBV4-3
clone size: .
D gene: TRBD2
J gene: TRBJ2-1
CDR3 protein: CASSQDPGGGALNEQFF
CDR3 DNA: TGCGCCAGCAGCCAAGATCCGGGCGGGGGGGCCCTAAATGAGCAGTTCTTC

V gene: TRBV25-1
clone size: .
D gene: .
J gene: TRBJ1-5
CDR3 protein: CASSELQLPAQPQHF
CDR3 DNA: TGTGCCAGCAGTGAACTGCAACTCCCCGCTCAGCCCCAGCATTTT

V gene: TRBV6-6
clone size: once
D gene: .
J gene: TRBJ2-3
CDR3 protein: CASSTLSRDTQYF
CDR3 DNA: TGTGCCAGCAGTACACTGTCTAGGGATACGCAGTATTTT

V gene: TRBV5-6
clone size: few
D gene: TRBD2
J gene: TRBJ2-5
CDR3 protein: CASQLEAGLAGAQETQYF
CDR3 DNA: TGTGCCAGTCAGCTTGAGGCGGGGCTAGCGGGGGCACAAGAGACCCAGTACTTC

V gene: TRBV5-1
clone size: .
D gene: .
J gene: TRBJ2-1
CDR3 protein: CASSLGATTGYNEQFF
CDR3 DNA: TGCGCCAGCAGCTTGGGGGCCACGACAGGCTACAATGAGCAGTTCTTC

V gene: TRBV6-1
clone size: .
D gene: TRBD1
J gene: TRBJ2-3
CDR3 protein: CASSEYSGQSTDTQYF
CDR3 DNA: TGTGCCAGCAGTGAATATTCGGGACAGAGCACAGATACGCAGTATTTT

V gene: TRBV29-1
clone size: .
D gene: .
J gene: TRBJ2-2
CDR3 protein: CSVESSRPGELFF
CDR3 DNA: TGCAGCGTTGAGTCGTCGAGGCCCGGGGAGCTGTTTTTT

V gene: TRBV27
clone size: .
D gene: .
J gene: TRBJ2-1
CDR3 protein: CASSLSPGYSYNEQFF
CDR3 DNA: TGTGCCAGCAGTTTATCCCCAGGGTACTCCTACAATGAGCAGTTCTTC